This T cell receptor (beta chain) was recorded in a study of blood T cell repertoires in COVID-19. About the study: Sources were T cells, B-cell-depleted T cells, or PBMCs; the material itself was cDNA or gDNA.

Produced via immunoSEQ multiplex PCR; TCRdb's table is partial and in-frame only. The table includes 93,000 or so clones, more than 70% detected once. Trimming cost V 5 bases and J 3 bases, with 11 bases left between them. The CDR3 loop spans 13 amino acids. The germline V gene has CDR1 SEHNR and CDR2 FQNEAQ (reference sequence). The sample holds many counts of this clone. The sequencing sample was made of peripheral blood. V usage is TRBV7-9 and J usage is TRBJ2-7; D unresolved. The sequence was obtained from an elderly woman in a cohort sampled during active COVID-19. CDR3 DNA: TGTGCCAGCAGCGCTGCCACTTTCTACGAGCAGTACTTC. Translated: CASSAATFYEQYF.